This T cell receptor (beta chain) derives from a study of OX40 agonist ivuxolimab in advanced cancers. Study-level background: Patients received intravenous ivuxolimab every 2 weeks at 0.01 to 10 mg/kg. Participants, 82.7% male, averaged roughly 60 years of age, ranging from about 23 to 90. Study-wide findings and caveats: With doses of 0.1-3.0 mg/kg, partial responders showed among the lowest clonal expansion.

V was pared by 4 bases and J by 2 bases, with 7 bases of the junction left unmatched. CDR3 length: 16 residues. Germline lookup yields CDR1 SEHNR and CDR2 FQNEAQ (reference sequence). Individuals having autoimmune disease history or systemic immunosuppression were not enrolled. Profiling relied on immunoSEQ multiplex PCR, and the TCRdb table lists in-frame clones only, not all of them. The sample includes tens of thousands of clones, around 85% of them seen just once. To note about this clone: What it recognizes is unknown.

The gene calls are TRBV7-9 and TRBJ1-5, with 8 bases identical to TRBD1. This sequence was found in an adult with an advanced solid tumor such as melanoma, head and neck, liver or kidney cancer. The source was CD4+ or CD8+ T cells sorted from blood, collected in a trial of the OX40 agonist ivuxolimab. CDR3 DNA: TGTGCCAGCAGCTCGCAGGGGGCAATAGGCAATCAGCCCCAGCATTTT. It is translated as CASSSQGAIGNQPQHF.